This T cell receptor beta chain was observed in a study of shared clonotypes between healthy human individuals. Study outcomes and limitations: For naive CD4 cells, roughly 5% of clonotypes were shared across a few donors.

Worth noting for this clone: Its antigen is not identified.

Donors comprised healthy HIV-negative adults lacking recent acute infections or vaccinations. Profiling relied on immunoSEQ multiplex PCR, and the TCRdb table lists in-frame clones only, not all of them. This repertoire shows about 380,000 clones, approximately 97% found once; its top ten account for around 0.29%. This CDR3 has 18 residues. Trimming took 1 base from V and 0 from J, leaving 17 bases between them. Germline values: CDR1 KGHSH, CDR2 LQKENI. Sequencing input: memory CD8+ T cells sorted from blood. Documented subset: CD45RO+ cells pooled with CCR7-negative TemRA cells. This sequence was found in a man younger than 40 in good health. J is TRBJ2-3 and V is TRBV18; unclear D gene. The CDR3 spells CASSPRVGVGPSTDTQYF. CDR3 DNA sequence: TGTGCCAGCTCACCACGGGTTGGGGTTGGTCCTAGCACAGATACGCAGTATTTT.